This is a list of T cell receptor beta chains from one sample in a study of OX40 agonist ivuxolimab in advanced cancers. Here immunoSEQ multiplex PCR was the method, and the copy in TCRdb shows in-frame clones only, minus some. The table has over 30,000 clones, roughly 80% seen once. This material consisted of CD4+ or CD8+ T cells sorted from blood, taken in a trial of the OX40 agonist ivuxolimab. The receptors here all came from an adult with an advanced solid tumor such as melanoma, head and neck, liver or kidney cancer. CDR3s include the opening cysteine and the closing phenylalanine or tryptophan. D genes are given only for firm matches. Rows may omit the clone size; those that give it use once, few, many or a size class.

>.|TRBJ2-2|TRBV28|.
TGTGCCAGCAGATGGGCAGTTAACACCGGGGAGCTGTTTTTT
CASRWAVNTGELFF
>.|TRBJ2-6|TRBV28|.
TGTGCCAGCAGTTTATCTTCGGGCGCCTCCCCTGGGGCCAACGTCCTGACTTTC
CASSLSSGASPGANVLTF
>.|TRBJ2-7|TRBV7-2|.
TGTGCCAGCAGCCTGAATGGGGTCCTCCAGGGCGAGCAGTACTTC
CASSLNGVLQGEQYF
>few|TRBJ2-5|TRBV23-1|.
TGCGCCAGCAGTCTTAAAGACTCCTTAGAGACCCAGTACTTC
CASSLKDSLETQYF
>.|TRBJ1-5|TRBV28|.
TGTGCCAGCACGCTTCAAAAGGGTAGCAATCAGCCCCAGCATTTT
CASTLQKGSNQPQHF
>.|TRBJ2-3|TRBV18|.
TGTGCCAGCTCACCAGAAGACAGATCTACAGATACGCAGTATTTT
CASSPEDRSTDTQYF
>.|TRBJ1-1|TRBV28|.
TGTGCCAGCAGGGGGTTGGTCTCTGAAGCTTTCTTT
CASRGLVSEAFF
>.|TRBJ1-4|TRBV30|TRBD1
TGTGCCTGGAGAGGGGGCCCACTGGGTAATGAAAAACTGTTTTTT
CAWRGGPLGNEKLFF
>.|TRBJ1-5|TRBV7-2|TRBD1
TGTGCCAGCAGCTTAAACAGGGGGAGCAATCAGCCCCAGCATTTT
CASSLNRGSNQPQHF
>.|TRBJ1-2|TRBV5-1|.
TGCGCCAGCACGCAGGGTTATGGCTACACCTTC
CASTQGYGYTF
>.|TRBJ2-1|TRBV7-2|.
TGTGCCAGCAGCCTCAGTTCGCGGGGGCAGTTCTTC
CASSLSSRGQFF
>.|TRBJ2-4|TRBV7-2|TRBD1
TGTGCCAGCAGCTTTCCCGGGACAGGGGCCTTAGCCAAAAACATTCAGTACTTC
CASSFPGTGALAKNIQYF
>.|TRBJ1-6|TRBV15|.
TGTGCCACCAGCAGAGATCGGGGGAGAGATCATAATTCACCCCTCCACTTT
CATSRDRGRDHNSPLHF
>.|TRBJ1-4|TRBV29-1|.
TGCAGCGTTCGGCTCTCCAATGAAAAACTGTTTTTT
CSVRLSNEKLFF
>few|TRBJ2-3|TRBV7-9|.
TGTGCCAGCAGCTTATCGGGTCGCACAGATACGCAGTATTTT
CASSLSGRTDTQYF
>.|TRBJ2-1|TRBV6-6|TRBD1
TGTGCCAGCAGTACGGACAGGGGGCCCCACAATGAGCAGTTCTTC
CASSTDRGPHNEQFF
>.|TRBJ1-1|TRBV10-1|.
TGCGCCAGCAGCAAGGGGGATTACACTGAAGCTTTCTTT
CASSKGDYTEAFF
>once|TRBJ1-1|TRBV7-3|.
TGTGCCAGCAGCATTAAGGAGGGGTTTGAAGCTTTCTTT
CASSIKEGFEAFF
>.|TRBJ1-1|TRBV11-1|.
TGTGCCACCTCCATCGGGACGGAAGGAGTATTGGTGGAAGCTTTCTTT
CATSIGTEGVLVEAFF
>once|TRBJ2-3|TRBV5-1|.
TGCGCCAGCGGGCTAGGGCGGAGCACAGATACGCAGTATTTT
CASGLGRSTDTQYF
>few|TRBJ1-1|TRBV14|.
TGTGCCAGCAGCCAAGATATGGCAGACGTCACTGAAGCTTTCTTT
CASSQDMADVTEAFF
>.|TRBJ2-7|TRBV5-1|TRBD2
TGCGCCAGCAGCCCGCGGGGGGGACTTGGCGAGCAGTACTTC
CASSPRGGLGEQYF
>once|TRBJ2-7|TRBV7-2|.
TGTGCCAGCAGCCAACGAGGCCTGGACTCCTACGAGCAGTACTTC
CASSQRGLDSYEQYF
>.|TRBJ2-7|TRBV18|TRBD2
TGTGCCAGCTCAAGCACGGTTAGCGGGGGCTCCTACGAGCAGTACTTC
CASSSTVSGGSYEQYF
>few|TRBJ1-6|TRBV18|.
TGTGCCAGCTCACCACCCGTCCGTCACGGTCCCTCATTCACCCTCCACTTT
CASSPPVRHGPSFTLHF
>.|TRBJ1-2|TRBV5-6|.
TGTGCCAGCAGCTTGGGAGGGATTCACTATGGCTACACCTTC
CASSLGGIHYGYTF
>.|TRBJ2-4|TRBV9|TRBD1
TGTGCCAGCAGGGGGACAGGGTCGAACATTCAGTACTTC
CASRGTGSNIQYF
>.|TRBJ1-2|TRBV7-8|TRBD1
TGTGCCAGCAGCTTTGGACAGGGGCTCTATGGCTACACCTTC
CASSFGQGLYGYTF
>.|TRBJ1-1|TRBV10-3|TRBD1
TGTGCTACAGGGGGATGGACGAACACTGAAGCTTTCTTT
CATGGWTNTEAFF
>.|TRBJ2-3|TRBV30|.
TGTGCCTGGAGTGGGGCCCGAACAGATACGCAGTATTTT
CAWSGARTDTQYF
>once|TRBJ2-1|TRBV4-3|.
TGCGCCAGCAGCCAAGAGGCCTACAATGAGCAGTTCTTC
CASSQEAYNEQFF
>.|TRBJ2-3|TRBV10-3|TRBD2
TGTGCCTCCGGGACTAGCGGGAGGGCAGATACGCAGTATTTT
CASGTSGRADTQYF
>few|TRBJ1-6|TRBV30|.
TGTGCCTGGAGTGTAGGGGGGTTTAACTCACCCCTCCACTTT
CAWSVGGFNSPLHF
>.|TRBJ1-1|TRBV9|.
TGTGCCAGCAGCCCTAGGACCGGGGGGACTGAAGCTTTCTTT
CASSPRTGGTEAFF
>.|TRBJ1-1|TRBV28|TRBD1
TGTGCCAGCAGATCAGGGGGGGCTGAAGCTTTCTTT
CASRSGGAEAFF
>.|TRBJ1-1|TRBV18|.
TGTGCCAGCTCACGGTTCCCGCCGGACGCGAACACTGAAGCTTTCTTT
CASSRFPPDANTEAFF
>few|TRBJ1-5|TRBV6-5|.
TGTGCCAGCAGTCTGGGGCCCTATCAGCCCCAGCATTTT
CASSLGPYQPQHF
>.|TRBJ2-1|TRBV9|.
TGTGCCAGCAGCGTAGATCGGGGAAGCTACAATGAGCAGTTCTTC
CASSVDRGSYNEQFF
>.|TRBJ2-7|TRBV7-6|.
TGTGCCAGCAGCCCACGGCATGGTCTTACCTACGAGCAGTACTTC
CASSPRHGLTYEQYF
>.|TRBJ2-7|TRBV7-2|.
TGTGCCAGCAGCTTAGGACAGGGAGGGGACGAGCAGTACTTC
CASSLGQGGDEQYF
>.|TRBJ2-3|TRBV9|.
TGTGCCAGCAGCTATCGACTAGACGAGGATACGCAGTATTTT
CASSYRLDEDTQYF
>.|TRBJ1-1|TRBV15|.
TGTGCCACCAGCAGAGTGGCGGTGAACACTGAAGCTTTCTTT
CATSRVAVNTEAFF
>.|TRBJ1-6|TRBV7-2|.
TGTGCCAGCAGCCTAGGAGGGAGGTCTAATTCACCCCTCCACTTT
CASSLGGRSNSPLHF
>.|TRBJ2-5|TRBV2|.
TGTGCCAGCAGTGGAGAGTTAGCGCTGGGGGAGTACTTC
CASSGELALGEYF
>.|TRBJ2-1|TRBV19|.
TGTGCCAGTTCGAATTGGGGGTTCTACAATGAGCAGTTCTTC
CASSNWGFYNEQFF
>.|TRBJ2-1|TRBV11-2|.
TGTGCCAGCAGCTTAGATCCGCGGGCTATTGAGCAGTTCTTC
CASSLDPRAIEQFF
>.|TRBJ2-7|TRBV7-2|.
TGTGCCAGCAGCTTAGGATTTCTATACGAGCAGTACTTC
CASSLGFLYEQYF
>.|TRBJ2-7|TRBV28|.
TGTGCCAGCAGTTCCGCTGCCTACGAGCAGTACTTC
CASSSAAYEQYF
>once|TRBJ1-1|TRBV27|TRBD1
TGTGCCAGCAGTTTACGTGGACAGGTGAGCACTGAAGCTTTCTTT
CASSLRGQVSTEAFF
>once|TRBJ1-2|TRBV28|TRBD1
TGTGCCAGCAGTTTCCAAACAGGGGTCGGGGAGTACTACACCTTC
CASSFQTGVGEYYTF
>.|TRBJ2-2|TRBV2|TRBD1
TGTGCCAGCATCACTGACAGGGACACCGGGGAGCTGTTTTTT
CASITDRDTGELFF
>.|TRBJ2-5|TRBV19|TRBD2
TGTGCCAGTAAGCCTAGCGGGAGAAGTCGTTCAGAGACCCAGTACTTC
CASKPSGRSRSETQYF
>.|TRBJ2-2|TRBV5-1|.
TGCGCCAGCAGCTGGAACCTAGATATCGGGGAGCTGTTTTTT
CASSWNLDIGELFF
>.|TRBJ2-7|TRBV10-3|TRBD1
TGTGCCATCAGTCGGGACAGAGAATCCTACGAGCAGTACTTC
CAISRDRESYEQYF
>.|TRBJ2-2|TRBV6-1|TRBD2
TGTGCCAGCAGTGAAGTCCTCGGGGGGGCCGGGGAGCTGTTTTTT
CASSEVLGGAGELFF
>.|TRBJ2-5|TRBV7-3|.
TGTGCCAGCAGCTTACAAGGCAACCAAGAGACCCAGTACTTC
CASSLQGNQETQYF
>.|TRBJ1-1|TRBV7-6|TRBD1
TGTGCCAGCAGCACCCGACAGGGGGCTGGGACTGAAGCTTTCTTT
CASSTRQGAGTEAFF